The next 10 T cell receptor beta chains were all read from a single sample in a study of human T cells and chemical hapten exposure. This sample's time point: pre-sensitization, week 0. Specified treatment: therapeutic diphenylcyclopropenone sensitization with weekly scalp DPC. From the RACE reads, TCRdb called clonotypes with MiXCR, one entry per CDR3 protein. The table shows over 85,000 distinct CDR3 sequences, with more than 10% occurring only once. Sequenced material: whole blood, taken in connection with sensitization to the hapten diphenylcyclopropenone (DPC). The receptors stem from a woman aged 60 to 75 with alopecia areata. Some clones in this sample may be carry-over from other donors' samples.

The rearrangement uses TRBV6-6 and TRBJ2-1, with D perhaps assigned TRBD1 or TRBD2 (6 bases each). V gave up 7 bases and J gave up 6 bases, with 22 bases separating them. Germline V gene lookup returns CDR1 MNHNY and CDR2 SVGAGI (reference sequence). This CDR3 region has 16 residues. This CDR3 is CASKSYGGGTLNEQFF. The CDR3 coding sequence is TGTGCCAGCAAGAGTTACGGGGGCGGGACCCTCAATGAGCAGTTCTTC.

The chain joins TRBV19 to TRBJ1-2; D may be TRBD1 (6 bases). V shed 5 bases and J shed 2 bases, with 15 bases lying between them. Germline V gene lookup returns CDR1 LNHDA and CDR2 SQIVND (reference sequence). CDR3 length: 15 amino acids. The CDR3 nucleotides read TGTGCCAGTAGTCCGGGCGGGACATCCAACTATGGCTACACCTTC. As protein: CASSPGGTSNYGYTF.

The CDR3 loop reads CASSPGAGGNQPQHF. The CDR3 DNA follows: TGCGCCAGCAGTCCAGGGGCCGGTGGCAATCAGCCCCAGCATTTT. The chain is built from TRBV5-1 and TRBJ1-5, with D possibly matching TRBD1 (6 bases). Trimming removed 5 bases at V and 2 bases at J, with 14 bases between. CDR1 and CDR2 (germline): SGHRS, YFSETQ. The CDR3 has 15 amino acids.

There are a few counts of this clonotype. The rearrangement joins TRBV5-4 to TRBJ1-2, with TRBD1 identical over 7 bases. J lost 6 bases, V lost 4 bases, and 15 bases had no gene match. The CDR3 loop spans 16 amino acids. Germline V gene lookup returns CDR1 SGHNT and CDR2 YYREEE (reference sequence). CDR3 loop: CASSPDRVPAVNGYTF. The CDR3 bases are TGTGCCAGCAGCCCAGACAGGGTTCCGGCGGTTAATGGCTACACCTTC.

Concerning this clonotype: A much larger clonotype is one base distant, so this may be a read error. The chain carries TRBV9 and TRBJ2-7; 9 bases match TRBD2. The length of the CDR3 is 15 residues. Germline V gives CDR1 SGDLS, CDR2 YYNGEE. CDR3 amino acids: CARSETGTSRHEQYF. CDR3 coding DNA: TGTGCCAGAAGCGAAACCGGGACTAGCCGCCACGAGCAGTACTTC.

This clonotype was detected only a few times. The chain is built from TRBV20-1 and TRBJ1-2, with D possibly TRBD1 on 6 matching bases. CDR1 is DFQATT, CDR2 SNEGSKA, per germline (reference sequence). The CDR3 has 9 residues. V lost 8 bases and J lost 6, with 7 bases in between. As DNA, the CDR3 is TGCAGTCCAGGGGATGGCTACACCTTC. It specifies CSPGDGYTF.

The rearrangement uses TRBV25-1 and TRBJ2-5; D remains unclear. The ends were cut back, 5 bases at V and 5 bases at J, with 9 bases in the middle. The CDR3 has 12 amino acids. Germline V gene data show CDR1 as MGHDK and CDR2 as SYGVNS. The CDR3 spells CASSISMETQYF. In nucleotides, the CDR3 is TGTGCCAGCAGTATATCCATGGAGACCCAGTACTTC. The whole variable domain, filled in from reference TRBV25-1 and TRBJ2-5, reads EADIYQTPRYLVIGTGKKITLECSQTMGHDKMYWYQQDPGMELHLIHYSYGVNSTEKGDLSSESTVSRIRTEHFPLTLESARPSHTSQYLCASSISMETQYFGPGTRLLVL.

The chain joins TRBV11-2 to TRBJ2-3; D possibly corresponds to TRBD1 (6 bases). Trimming removed 2 bases at V and 6 bases at J, with 15 bases between. The CDR3 is 15 amino acids. Germline V lookup: CDR1 SGHAT, CDR2 FQNNGV. In DNA form, the CDR3 reads TGTGCCAGCAGCTTACGCCAGGGGTCGTTGGATACGCAGTATTTT. Translating gives CASSLRQGSLDTQYF.

This clonotype was detected many times. The chain is built from TRBV4-2 and TRBJ2-7; TRBD2 aligns across 11 bases. With V trimmed by 1 base and J by 6 bases, 8 bases remained unmatched. This CDR3 is 16 amino acids long. The germline CDR1 and CDR2 sequences are LGHNA and YNFKEQ. The CDR3 protein is CASSQALSGGAGEQYF. The DNA for the CDR3 is TGTGCCAGCAGCCAAGCCCTTAGCGGGGGGGCTGGCGAGCAGTACTTC.

The chain couples TRBV5-1 to TRBJ2-7; D is unresolved. The CDR3 runs to 15 residues. Germline CDR1 and CDR2: SGHRS and YFSETQ. V lost 1 base, J lost 3 bases, and 14 bases lay in between. The CDR3: CASSLWTAPSYEQYF. Written as DNA, the CDR3 is TGCGCCAGCAGCTTGTGGACCGCGCCGAGCTACGAGCAGTACTTC.